This T cell receptor (beta chain) is from a study of blood T cells in healthy people across ages. A second PCR of roughly 6 to 12 cycles used a sample-barcoded 5' primer and a J-beta primer mix. The template-switch adaptor, which had 12 random nucleotides, put a tag on each cDNA molecule. Per sample, CDR3-containing paired-end reads numbered at least 2.5 million. TCRdb re-called the 5' RACE reads with MiXCR, one entry per CDR3 protein. The sample consists of approximately 690,000 distinct CDR3 sequences, about 54% of them appearing once. The study, taken as a whole, reports: In these data, TCR beta diversity tracked strongly with naive T cell percentage. No conclusive comparison of naive versus antigen-experienced cells was possible with unsorted PBMCs.

As for this clonotype: Its antigen remains unknown.

Germline lookup yields CDR1 LNHNV and CDR2 YYDKDF (reference sequence). V dropped 1 base and J dropped 4 bases, with 16 bases sitting between them. This CDR3 is built from 16 residues. The sequencing input was blood. The TCR sequence derives from a man aged 60 to 75 in good health. The chain links TRBV15 to TRBJ2-5, with a possible D match to TRBD2 (6 bases). The CDR3 DNA is TGTGCCACCAGCAGAGGCGACGGAGGGGTGAGAGAGACCCAGTACTTC. Protein sequence: CATSRGDGGVRETQYF.